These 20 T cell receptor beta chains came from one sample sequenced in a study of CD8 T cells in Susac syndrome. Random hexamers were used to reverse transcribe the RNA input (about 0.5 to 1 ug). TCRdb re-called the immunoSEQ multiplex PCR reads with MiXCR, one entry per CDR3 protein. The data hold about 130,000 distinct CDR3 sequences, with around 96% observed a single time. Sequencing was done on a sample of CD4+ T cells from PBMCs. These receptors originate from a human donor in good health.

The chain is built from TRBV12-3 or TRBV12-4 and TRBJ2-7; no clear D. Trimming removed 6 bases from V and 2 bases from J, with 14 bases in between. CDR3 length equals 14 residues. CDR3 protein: CASSLLRAPYEQYF. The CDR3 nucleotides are TGTGCCAGCAGCCTCCTTCGGGCCCCCTACGAGCAGTACTTC.

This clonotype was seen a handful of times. The CDR3 nucleotides are TGCGCCAGCAAGGAAGACTTCCCCTACGAGCAGTACTTC. Translated: CASKEDFPYEQYF. The chain uses TRBV23-1 and TRBJ2-7; D unclear. TRBV23-1 is an ORF; its function is uncertain. V dropped 7 bases and J dropped 2 bases, with 12 bases sitting between them. The CDR3 contains 13 residues.

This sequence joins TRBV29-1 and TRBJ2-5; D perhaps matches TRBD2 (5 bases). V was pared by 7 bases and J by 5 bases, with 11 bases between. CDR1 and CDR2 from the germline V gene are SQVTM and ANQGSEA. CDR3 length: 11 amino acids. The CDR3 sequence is CSASPGETQYF. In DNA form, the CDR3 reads TGCAGCGCCTCACCGGGGGAGACCCAGTACTTC.

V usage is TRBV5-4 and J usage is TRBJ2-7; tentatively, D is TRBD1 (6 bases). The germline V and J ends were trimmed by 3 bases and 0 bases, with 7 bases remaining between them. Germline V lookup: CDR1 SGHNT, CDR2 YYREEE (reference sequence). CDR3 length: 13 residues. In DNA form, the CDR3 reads TGTGCCAGCAGCTACAGGGTCTCCTACGAGCAGTACTTC. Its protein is CASSYRVSYEQYF.

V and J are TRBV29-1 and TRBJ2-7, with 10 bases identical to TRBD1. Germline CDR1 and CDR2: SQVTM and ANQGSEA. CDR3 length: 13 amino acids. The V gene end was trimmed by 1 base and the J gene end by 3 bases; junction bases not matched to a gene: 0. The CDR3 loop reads CSVEGTGGYEQYF. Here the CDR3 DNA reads TGCAGCGTTGAAGGGACAGGGGGCTACGAGCAGTACTTC.

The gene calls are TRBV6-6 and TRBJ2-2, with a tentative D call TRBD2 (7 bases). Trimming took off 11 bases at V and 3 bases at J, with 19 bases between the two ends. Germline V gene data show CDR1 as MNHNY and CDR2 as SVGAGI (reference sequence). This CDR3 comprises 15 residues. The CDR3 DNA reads TGTGCCCATAGGGGGGCGGGGGTAGACACCGGGGAGCTGTTTTTT. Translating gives CAHRGAGVDTGELFF.

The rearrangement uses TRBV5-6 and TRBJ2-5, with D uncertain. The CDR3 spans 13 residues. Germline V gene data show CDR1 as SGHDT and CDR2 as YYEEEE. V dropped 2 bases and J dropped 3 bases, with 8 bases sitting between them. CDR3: CASSLNWKETQYF. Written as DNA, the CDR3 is TGTGCCAGCAGCTTAAACTGGAAAGAGACCCAGTACTTC.

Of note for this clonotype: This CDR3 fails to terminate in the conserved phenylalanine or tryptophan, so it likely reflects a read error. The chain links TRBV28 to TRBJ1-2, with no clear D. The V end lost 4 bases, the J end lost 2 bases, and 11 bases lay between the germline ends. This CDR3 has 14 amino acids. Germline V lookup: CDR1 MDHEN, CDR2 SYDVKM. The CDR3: CASSSAPLNYGYTS. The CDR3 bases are TGTGCCAGCAGTTCAGCTCCTTTGAACTATGGCTACACCTCC.

CDR3 protein: CASSQDGGGSSYEQYF. In DNA form, the CDR3 reads TGCGCCAGCAGCCAAGACGGGGGTGGGAGCTCCTACGAGCAGTACTTC. The chain combines TRBV4-1 with TRBJ2-7, with D perhaps matching TRBD2 (6 bases). CDR1 is MGHRA, CDR2 YSYEKL, per germline. V dropped 0 bases and J dropped 0 bases, with 12 bases sitting between them. CDR3 length: 16 residues.

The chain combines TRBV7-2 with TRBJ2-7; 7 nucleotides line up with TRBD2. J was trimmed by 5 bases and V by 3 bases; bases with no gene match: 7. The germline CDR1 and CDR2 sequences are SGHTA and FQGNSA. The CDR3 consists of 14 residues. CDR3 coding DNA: TGTGCCAGCAGCTTCGGAGGGAGGGAAAACGAGCAGTACTTC. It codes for CASSFGGRENEQYF.

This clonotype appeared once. In DNA form, the CDR3 reads TGCGCCAGCAGCCCGGGGACCGGGATCTACGAGCAGTACTTC. Its protein product is CASSPGTGIYEQYF. V is TRBV5-1 and J is TRBJ2-7, with D perhaps being TRBD1 or TRBD2 (5 bases each). The CDR3 loop spans 14 amino acids. V was cut by 4 bases and J by 3 bases, with 14 bases left in between. CDR1 and CDR2 (germline): SGHRS, YFSETQ.

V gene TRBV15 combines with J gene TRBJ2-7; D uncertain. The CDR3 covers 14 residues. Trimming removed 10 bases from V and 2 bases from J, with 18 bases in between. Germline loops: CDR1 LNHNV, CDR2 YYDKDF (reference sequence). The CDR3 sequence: CAIASRRGAYEQYF. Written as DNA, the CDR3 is TGTGCCATCGCCTCGCGGCGCGGTGCCTACGAGCAGTACTTC.

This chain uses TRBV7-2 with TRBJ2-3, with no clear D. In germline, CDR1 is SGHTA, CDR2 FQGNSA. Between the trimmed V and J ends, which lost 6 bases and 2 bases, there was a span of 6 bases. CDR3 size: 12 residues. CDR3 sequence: CASRSNTDTQYF. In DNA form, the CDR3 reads TGTGCCAGCAGGAGCAACACAGATACGCAGTATTTT.

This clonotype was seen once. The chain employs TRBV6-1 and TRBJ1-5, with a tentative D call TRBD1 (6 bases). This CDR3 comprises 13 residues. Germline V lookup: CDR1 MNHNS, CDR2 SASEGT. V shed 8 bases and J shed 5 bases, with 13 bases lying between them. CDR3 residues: CASRTELHQPQHF. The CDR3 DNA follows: TGTGCCAGCCGGACAGAGCTTCATCAGCCCCAGCATTTT.

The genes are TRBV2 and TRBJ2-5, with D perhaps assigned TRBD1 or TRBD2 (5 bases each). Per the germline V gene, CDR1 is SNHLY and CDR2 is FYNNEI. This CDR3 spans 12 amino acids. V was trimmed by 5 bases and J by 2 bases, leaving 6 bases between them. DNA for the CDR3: TGTGCCAGCAGTTGGGGGCAAGAGACCCAGTACTTC. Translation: CASSWGQETQYF.

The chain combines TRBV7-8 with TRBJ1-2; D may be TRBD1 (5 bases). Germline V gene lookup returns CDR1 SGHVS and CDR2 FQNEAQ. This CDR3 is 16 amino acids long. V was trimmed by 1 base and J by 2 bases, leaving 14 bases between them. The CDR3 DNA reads TGTGCCAGCAGCTTAGTCGTCGGGACGGCAAACTATGGCTACACCTTC. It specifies CASSLVVGTANYGYTF.

CDR3 sequence: CSVWKGESEQYF. The CDR3 DNA follows: TGCAGCGTTTGGAAAGGAGAGTCCGAGCAGTACTTC. This chain joins TRBV29-1 and TRBJ2-7, with unresolved D. Germline CDR1 SQVTM, CDR2 ANQGSEA. V dropped 5 bases and J dropped 6 bases, with 14 bases sitting between them. The CDR3 covers 12 residues.

The CDR3 DNA is TGTGCCAGCAGCCAAAACCCAACTAGCGGAGTTTACAATGAGCAGTTCTTC. Translation: CASSQNPTSGVYNEQFF. V is TRBV3-1 and J is TRBJ2-1; 8 nucleotides line up with TRBD2. The CDR3 loop spans 17 amino acids. The V gene's germline CDR1 is LGHDT and CDR2 YNNKEL (reference sequence). The J segment lost 4 bases and the V segment lost 2 bases, leaving 10 bases of the junction unmatched.

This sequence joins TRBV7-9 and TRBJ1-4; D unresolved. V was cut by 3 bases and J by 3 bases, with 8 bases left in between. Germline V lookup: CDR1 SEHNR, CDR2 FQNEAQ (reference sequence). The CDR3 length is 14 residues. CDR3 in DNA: TGTGCCAGCAGCTTCTTGGGAGCTAATGAAAAACTGTTTTTT. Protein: CASSFLGANEKLFF. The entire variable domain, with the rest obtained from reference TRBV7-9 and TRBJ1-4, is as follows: DTGVSQNPRHKITKRGQNVTFRCDPISEHNRLYWYRQTLGQGPEFLTYFQNEAQLEKSRLLSDRFSAERPKGSFSTLEIQRTEQGDSAMYLCASSFLGANEKLFFGSGTQLSVL.

The CDR3 DNA reads as TGTGCCAGCAGCGTGCCGGACGGCACAGATACGCAGTATTTT. Amino acid sequence: CASSVPDGTDTQYF. V and J are TRBV5-4 and TRBJ2-3, with D unclear. Deletions cut 4 bases from V and 1 base from J, with 10 bases between. Germline CDR1 reads SGHNT; CDR2 reads YYREEE (reference sequence). The CDR3 extends over 14 amino acids.